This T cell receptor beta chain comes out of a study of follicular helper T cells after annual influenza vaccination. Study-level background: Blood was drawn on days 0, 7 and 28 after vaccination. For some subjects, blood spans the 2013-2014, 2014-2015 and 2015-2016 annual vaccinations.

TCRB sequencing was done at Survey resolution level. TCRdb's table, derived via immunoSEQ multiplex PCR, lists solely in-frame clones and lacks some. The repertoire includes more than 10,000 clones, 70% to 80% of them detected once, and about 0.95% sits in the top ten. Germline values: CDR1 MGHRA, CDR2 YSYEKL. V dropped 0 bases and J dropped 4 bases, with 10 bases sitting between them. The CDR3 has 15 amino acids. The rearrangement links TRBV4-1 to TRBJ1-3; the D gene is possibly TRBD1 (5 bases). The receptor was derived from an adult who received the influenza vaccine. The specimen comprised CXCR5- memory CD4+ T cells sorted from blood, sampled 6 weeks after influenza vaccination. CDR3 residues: CASSQDWTLGNTIYF. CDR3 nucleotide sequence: TGCGCCAGCAGCCAAGATTGGACATTAGGAAACACCATATATTTT.